These 15 T cell receptor beta chains originate from one sample sequenced in a study of blood T cell repertoires in COVID-19. Assay: immunoSEQ multiplex PCR; the TCRdb copy retains only in-frame clones and omits some. The sample yields approximately 350,000 clones, roughly four fifths seen once. The sample comprised PBMCs or T cells enriched from blood (not recorded which). These receptors all stem from a woman in her forties or fifties who had recovered from COVID-19.

V is TRBV7-3 and J is TRBJ1-2, with 11 bases fitting TRBD1. Germline CDR1 reads SGHTA; CDR2 reads FQGTGA. CDR3 length: 19 amino acids. V dropped 1 base and J dropped 3; count of bases not matched to a gene: 13. The CDR3 bases are TGTGCCAGCAGCTTAATCCCGGGACAGGGGGTCAGAAGAGACTATGGCTACACCTTC. Amino acids: CASSLIPGQGVRRDYGYTF.

This chain links TRBV19 with TRBJ1-5, with D perhaps TRBD1 (5 bases). The V gene lost 8 bases and the J gene lost 7 bases, with 18 bases spanning the gap. Germline V lookup: CDR1 LNHDA, CDR2 SQIVND (reference sequence). CDR3 length: 14 amino acids. The CDR3 bases are TGTGCCAGTGGAAATGTGGGGGGTAACCAGCCCCAGCATTTT. As protein: CASGNVGGNQPQHF. Drawing the rest from reference TRBV19 and TRBJ1-5, the complete variable domain is DGGITQSPKYLFRKEGQNVTLSCEQNLNHDAMYWYRQDPGQGLRLIYYSQIVNDFQKGDIAEGYSVSREKKESFPLTVTSAQKNPTAFYLCASGNVGGNQPQHFGDGTRLSIL.

The chain employs TRBV4-1 and TRBJ2-7, with D possibly matching TRBD1 (5 bases). Per germline, CDR1 MGHRA and CDR2 YSYEKL. V was trimmed by 0 bases and J by 3 bases, leaving 12 bases between them. This CDR3 has 15 residues. The CDR3 spells CASSQDLRQNYEQYF. The CDR3, as DNA: TGCGCCAGCAGCCAAGATCTTAGACAGAACTACGAGCAGTACTTC.

Written as DNA, the CDR3 is TGTGCCAGCATGCGGCAGGGCGGTCCAGATACGCAGTATTTT. Translated: CASMRQGGPDTQYF. The chain uses TRBV11-3 and TRBJ2-3; D possibly corresponds to TRBD1 (5 bases). The V gene lost 7 bases and the J gene lost 4 bases, with 15 bases spanning the gap. In germline, CDR1 is SGHNT, CDR2 YENEEA. The CDR3 is 14 residues long. Full variable domain (outside the CDR3, taken from reference TRBV11-3 and TRBJ2-3): EAGVVQSPRYKIIEKKQPVAFWCNPISGHNTLYWYLQNLGQGPELLIRYENEEAVDDSQLPKDRFSAERLKGVDSTLKIQPAELGDSAVYLCASMRQGGPDTQYFGPGTRLTVL.

The chain joins TRBV3-1 (or the pseudogene TRBV3-2) to TRBJ1-2; D not certain. V shed 0 bases and J shed 11 bases, with 16 bases lying between them. Germline CDR1 is LGHDT and CDR2 is YNNKEL (reference sequence). The CDR3 has 14 residues. CDR3 DNA: TGTGCCAGCAGCCAAGATTCCGACGCGGTTCGGTACACCTTC. Residues: CASSQDSDAVRYTF.

This chain uses TRBV6-4 with TRBJ1-1; no firm D call. Germline loops: CDR1 MRHNA, CDR2 SNTAGT. The CDR3 is made up of 13 amino acids. Deletions cut 4 bases from V and 6 bases from J, with 12 bases between. The CDR3 sequence: CASSVDTLSEAFF. The CDR3, as DNA: TGTGCCAGCAGTGTTGACACTCTTTCTGAAGCTTTCTTT.

J is TRBJ1-1 and V is TRBV18; D may be TRBD1 (6 bases). This CDR3 contains 14 residues. Germline CDR1 and CDR2: KGHSH and LQKENI. The V and J ends lost 3 bases and 2 bases respectively, with 10 bases between them. This CDR3 is CASSPGQKNTEAFF. As DNA, the CDR3 is TGTGCCAGCTCACCTGGACAGAAAAACACTGAAGCTTTCTTT.

The gene calls are TRBV4-1 and TRBJ1-4; D is ambiguous. The V end lost 0 bases, the J end lost 7 bases, and 12 bases lay between the germline ends. The germline gives CDR1 MGHRA, CDR2 YSYEKL. The CDR3 loop spans 15 amino acids. CDR3 sequence: CASSQDRGLGEKLFF. For the CDR3, the DNA is TGCGCCAGCAGCCAAGATCGAGGGTTGGGTGAAAAACTGTTTTTT.

This chain joins TRBV19 and TRBJ1-2; D is uncertain. This CDR3 contains 13 residues. Germline assignment: CDR1 LNHDA and CDR2 SQIVND (reference sequence). With 5 bases removed from V and 4 bases from J, the gap between germline ends came to 11 bases. This CDR3 is CASSGNSLYGYTF. In nucleotides, the CDR3 is TGTGCCAGTAGTGGTAACAGTCTCTATGGCTACACCTTC.

This rearrangement joins TRBV10-1 to TRBJ2-1, with TRBD2 matching over 8 bases. The CDR3 length is 15 residues. Germline V lookup: CDR1 WNHNN, CDR2 SYGVQD (reference sequence). Germline trimming cut 4 bases from V and 7 bases from J; bases unmatched to any gene: 9. The CDR3 DNA reads TGCGCCAGCAGTGTTGGCGGGAGGAATATTAATGAGCAGTTCTTC. Its protein product is CASSVGGRNINEQFF.

The chain links TRBV30 to TRBJ1-1; TRBD1 matches at 7 bases. The CDR3 runs 17 residues. The V segment lost 0 bases and the J segment 3 bases; nucleotides outside the gene matches: 13. Germline V gene data show CDR1 as GTSNPN and CDR2 as SVGIG (reference sequence). The CDR3 DNA follows: TGTGCCTGGAGTGTACGGGGCGGCAGGGGGATGTACACTGAAGCTTTCTTT. Its translation: CAWSVRGGRGMYTEAFF.

The genes are TRBV9 and TRBJ2-1, with 7 bases that match TRBD2. This CDR3 is 16 amino acids long. With 3 bases clipped from V and 8 bases from J, the junction kept 14 bases outside the gene matches. Germline V gene data show CDR1 as SGDLS and CDR2 as YYNGEE. CDR3 bases: TGTGCCAGCAGCGGGCCCGGGACTACGGTTTCACATGAGCAGTTCTTC. Protein: CASSGPGTTVSHEQFF.

V is TRBV30 and J is TRBJ1-1; possibly TRBD1 for D (6 bases). Between the trimmed V and J ends, which lost 2 bases and 2 bases, there was a span of 9 bases. This CDR3 is built from 13 residues. The germline CDR1 and CDR2 sequences are GTSNPN and SVGIG (reference sequence). CDR3 sequence: CAWSRTANTEAFF. Here the CDR3 DNA reads TGTGCCTGGAGTAGGACAGCTAACACTGAAGCTTTCTTT.

This clone was observed a single time. The rearrangement joins TRBV11-3 to TRBJ2-2; D might be TRBD1 (6 bases). CDR1 and CDR2 from the germline V gene are SGHNT and YENEEA. V was pared by 5 bases and J by 7 bases, with 20 bases between. This CDR3 contains 16 residues. CDR3 nucleotide sequence: TGTGCCAGCAGCAACCCCGGGGACACCTATGACGGGGAGCTGTTTTTT. Residues: CASSNPGDTYDGELFF.

CDR3 region: CASSVPQGATGELFF. The CDR3 nucleotides read TGTGCCAGCAGCGTACCCCAGGGCGCGACCGGGGAGCTGTTTTTT. The chain employs TRBV9 and TRBJ2-2; a weak D match, TRBD1 (5 bases). Deletions cut 1 base from V and 5 bases from J, with 12 bases between. CDR3 size: 15 residues. Germline CDR1 reads SGDLS; CDR2 reads YYNGEE.